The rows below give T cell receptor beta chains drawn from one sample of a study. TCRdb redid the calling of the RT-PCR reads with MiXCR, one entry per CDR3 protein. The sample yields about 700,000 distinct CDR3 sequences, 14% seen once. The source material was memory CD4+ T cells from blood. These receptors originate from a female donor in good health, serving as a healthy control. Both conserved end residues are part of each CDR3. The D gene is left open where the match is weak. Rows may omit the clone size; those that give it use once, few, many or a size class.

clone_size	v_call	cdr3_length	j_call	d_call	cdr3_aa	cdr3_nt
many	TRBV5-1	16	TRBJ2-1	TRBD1	CASSALGPTGTNEQFF	TGCGCCAGCAGCGCCTTGGGCCCGACAGGGACCAATGAGCAGTTCTTC
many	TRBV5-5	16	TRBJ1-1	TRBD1	CASSLGIDRVNTEAFF	TGTGCCAGCAGCTTGGGTATCGACAGGGTCAACACTGAAGCTTTCTTT
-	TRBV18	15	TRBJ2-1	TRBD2	CASSPRGLAGNEQFF	TGTGCCAGCTCACCGCGAGGACTAGCGGGCAATGAGCAGTTCTTC
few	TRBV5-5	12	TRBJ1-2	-	CASSLWGVGYTF	TGTGCCAGCAGCTTGTGGGGGGTCGGCTACACCTTC
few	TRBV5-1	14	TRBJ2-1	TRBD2	CASSFASGTIEQFF	TGCGCCAGCAGCTTTGCTAGCGGTACAATTGAGCAGTTCTTC
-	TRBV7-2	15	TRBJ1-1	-	CASSLYGGGNTEAFF	TGTGCCAGCAGCCTATATGGGGGCGGGAACACTGAAGCTTTCTTT
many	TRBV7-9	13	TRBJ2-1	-	CASSLRQLEEQFF	TGTGCCAGCAGCTTAAGACAGTTAGAGGAGCAGTTCTTC
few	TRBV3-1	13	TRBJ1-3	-	CASSPSRGNTIYF	TGTGCCAGCAGCCCCAGTAGGGGAAACACCATATATTTT
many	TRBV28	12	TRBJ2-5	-	CATVGGGETQYF	TGTGCCACCGTTGGAGGCGGCGAGACCCAGTACTTC
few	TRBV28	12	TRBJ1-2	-	CASRENYYGYTF	TGTGCCAGCAGAGAGAACTACTATGGCTACACCTTC
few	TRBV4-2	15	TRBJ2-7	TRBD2	CASSQELAGAWEQYF	TGTGCCAGCAGCCAAGAACTAGCGGGAGCATGGGAGCAGTACTTC
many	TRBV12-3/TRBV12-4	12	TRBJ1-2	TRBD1	CASSTGGDGYTF	TGTGCCAGCAGCACAGGGGGCGATGGCTACACCTTC
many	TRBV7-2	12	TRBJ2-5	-	CASSPSLGTQYF	TGTGCCAGCAGCCCTAGCTTGGGGACCCAGTACTTC
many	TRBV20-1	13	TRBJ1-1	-	CSAMGLGGTEAFF	TGCAGTGCTATGGGGCTTGGGGGCACTGAAGCTTTCTTT
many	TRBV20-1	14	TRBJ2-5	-	CSASNSDGEETQYF	TGCAGTGCTAGTAATAGCGACGGGGAGGAGACCCAGTACTTC
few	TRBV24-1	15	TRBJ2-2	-	CATSEGGHNTGELFF	TGTGCCACCAGTGAGGGTGGACACAACACCGGGGAGCTGTTTTTT
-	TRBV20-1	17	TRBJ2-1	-	CSARPTGALTSYNEQFF	TGCAGTGCTAGACCCACGGGGGCCCTTACCTCCTACAATGAGCAGTTCTTC
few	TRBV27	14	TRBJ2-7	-	CASSLSRGDGEQYF	TGTGCCAGCAGTTTATCGAGGGGAGACGGGGAGCAGTACTTC
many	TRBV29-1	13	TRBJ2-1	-	CSGGARSYNEQFF	TGCAGCGGGGGGGCCCGCTCCTACAATGAGCAGTTCTTC
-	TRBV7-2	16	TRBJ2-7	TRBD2	CASSPNPSGRVVGQYF	TGTGCCAGCAGCCCTAATCCTAGCGGGAGAGTCGTGGGGCAGTACTTC
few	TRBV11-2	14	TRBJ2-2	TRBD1	CASGDRFDTGELFF	TGTGCCAGCGGGGACAGATTCGACACCGGGGAGCTGTTTTTT
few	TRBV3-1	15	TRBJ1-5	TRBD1	CASSQDWQGVQPQHF	TGTGCCAGCAGCCAAGATTGGCAGGGGGTTCAGCCCCAGCATTTT
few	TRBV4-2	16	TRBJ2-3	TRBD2	CASSQKLAAPTDTQYF	TGTGCCAGCAGCCAGAAACTAGCGGCTCCCACAGATACGCAGTATTTT
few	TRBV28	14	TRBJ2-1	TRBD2	CAGRRSSGTYEQFF	TGTGCCGGCCGACGGTCTAGCGGGACCTATGAGCAGTTCTTC
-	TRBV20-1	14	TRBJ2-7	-	CSAGGGPGPYEQYF	TGCAGTGCGGGGGGCGGACCCGGCCCCTACGAGCAGTACTTC
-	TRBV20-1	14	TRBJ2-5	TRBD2	CSASGTSRPETQYF	TGCAGTGCTAGCGGGACTAGCCGACCAGAGACCCAGTACTTC
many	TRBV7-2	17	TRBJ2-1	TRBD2	CASSLVGLAGGHNEQFF	TGTGCCAGCAGCTTAGTGGGACTAGCGGGAGGGCACAATGAGCAGTTCTTC
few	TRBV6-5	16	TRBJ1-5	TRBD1	CASRPLQGYSNQPQHF	TGTGCCAGCAGGCCCCTACAGGGGTATAGCAATCAGCCCCAGCATTTT
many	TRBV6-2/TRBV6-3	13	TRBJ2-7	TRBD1	CASSRDSPYEQYF	TGTGCCAGCAGCCGGGACAGCCCCTACGAGCAGTACTTC
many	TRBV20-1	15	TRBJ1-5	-	CSASDLRGLNQPQHF	TGCAGTGCTAGTGACCTCCGGGGCCTCAATCAGCCCCAGCATTTT
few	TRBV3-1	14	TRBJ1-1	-	CASSQGNYNTEAFF	TGTGCCAGCAGCCAAGGAAACTACAACACTGAAGCTTTCTTT
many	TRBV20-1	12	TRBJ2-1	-	CSATPASGEQFF	TGCAGTGCTACCCCCGCTTCCGGTGAGCAGTTCTTC
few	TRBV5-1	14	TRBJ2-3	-	CASSLLILTDTQYF	TGCGCCAGCAGCTTGCTAATCCTCACAGATACGCAGTATTTT
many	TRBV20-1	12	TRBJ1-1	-	CSGKAGDSEAFF	TGCAGTGGTAAAGCGGGTGATTCTGAAGCTTTCTTT
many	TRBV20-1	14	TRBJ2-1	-	CSARHSVRVNEQFF	TGCAGTGCTAGACACTCGGTACGTGTCAATGAGCAGTTCTTC
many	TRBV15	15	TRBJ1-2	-	CATSKSLDSNYGYTF	TGTGCCACCAGCAAATCACTTGACAGCAACTATGGCTACACCTTC
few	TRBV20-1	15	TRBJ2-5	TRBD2	CSARDLLAGRETQYF	TGCAGTGCTAGAGATCTACTAGCGGGGCGGGAGACCCAGTACTTC
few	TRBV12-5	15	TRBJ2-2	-	CASGLGLSNTGELFF	TGTGCTAGTGGCCTGGGACTCTCTAACACCGGGGAGCTGTTTTTT
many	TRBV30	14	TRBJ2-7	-	CAWSLSLGIYEQYF	TGTGCCTGGAGTTTATCCCTCGGTATCTACGAGCAGTACTTC
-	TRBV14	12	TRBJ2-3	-	CASSQTSYTQYF	TGTGCCAGCAGCCAAACTAGTTATACGCAGTATTTT
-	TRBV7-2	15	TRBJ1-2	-	CASSSRGREGYGYTF	TGTGCCAGCAGCTCCCGGGGGCGCGAGGGCTATGGCTACACCTTC